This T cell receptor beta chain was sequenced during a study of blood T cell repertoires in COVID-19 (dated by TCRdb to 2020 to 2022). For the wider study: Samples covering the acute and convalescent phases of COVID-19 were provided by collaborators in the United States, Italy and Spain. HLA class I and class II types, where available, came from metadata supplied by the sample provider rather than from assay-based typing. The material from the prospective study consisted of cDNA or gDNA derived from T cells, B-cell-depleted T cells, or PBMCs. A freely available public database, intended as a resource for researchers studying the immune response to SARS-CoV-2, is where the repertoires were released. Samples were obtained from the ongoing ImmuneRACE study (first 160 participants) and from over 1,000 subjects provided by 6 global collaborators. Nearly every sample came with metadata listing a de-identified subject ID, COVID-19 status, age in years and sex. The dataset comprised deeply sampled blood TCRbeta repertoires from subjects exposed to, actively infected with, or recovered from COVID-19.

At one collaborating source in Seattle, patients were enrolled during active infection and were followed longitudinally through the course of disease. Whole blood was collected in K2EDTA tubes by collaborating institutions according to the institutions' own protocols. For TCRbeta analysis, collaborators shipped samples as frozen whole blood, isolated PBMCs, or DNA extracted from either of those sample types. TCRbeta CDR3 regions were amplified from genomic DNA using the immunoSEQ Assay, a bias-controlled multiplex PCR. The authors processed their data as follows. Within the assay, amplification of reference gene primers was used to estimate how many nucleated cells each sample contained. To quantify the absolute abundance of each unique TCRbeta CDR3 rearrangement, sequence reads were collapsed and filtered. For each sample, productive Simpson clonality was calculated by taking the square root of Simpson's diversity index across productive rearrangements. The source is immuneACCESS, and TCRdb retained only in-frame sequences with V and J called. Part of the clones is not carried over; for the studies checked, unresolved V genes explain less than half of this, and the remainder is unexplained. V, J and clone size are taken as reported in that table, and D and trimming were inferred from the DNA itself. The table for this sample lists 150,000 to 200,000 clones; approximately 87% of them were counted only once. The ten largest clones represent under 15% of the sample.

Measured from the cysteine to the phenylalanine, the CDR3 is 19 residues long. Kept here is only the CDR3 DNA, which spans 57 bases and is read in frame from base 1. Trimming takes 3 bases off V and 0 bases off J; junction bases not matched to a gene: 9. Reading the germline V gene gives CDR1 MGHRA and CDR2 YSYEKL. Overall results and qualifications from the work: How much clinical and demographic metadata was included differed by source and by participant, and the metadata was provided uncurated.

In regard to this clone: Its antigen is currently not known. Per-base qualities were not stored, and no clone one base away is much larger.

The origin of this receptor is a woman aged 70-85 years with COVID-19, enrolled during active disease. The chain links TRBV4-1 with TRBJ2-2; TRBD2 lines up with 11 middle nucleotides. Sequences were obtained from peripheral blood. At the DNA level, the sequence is TGCGCCAGCAGCCAGGAACCAGTGGGACTAGCGGCGAACACCGGGGAGCTGTTTTTT. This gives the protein CASSQEPVGLAANTGELFF.